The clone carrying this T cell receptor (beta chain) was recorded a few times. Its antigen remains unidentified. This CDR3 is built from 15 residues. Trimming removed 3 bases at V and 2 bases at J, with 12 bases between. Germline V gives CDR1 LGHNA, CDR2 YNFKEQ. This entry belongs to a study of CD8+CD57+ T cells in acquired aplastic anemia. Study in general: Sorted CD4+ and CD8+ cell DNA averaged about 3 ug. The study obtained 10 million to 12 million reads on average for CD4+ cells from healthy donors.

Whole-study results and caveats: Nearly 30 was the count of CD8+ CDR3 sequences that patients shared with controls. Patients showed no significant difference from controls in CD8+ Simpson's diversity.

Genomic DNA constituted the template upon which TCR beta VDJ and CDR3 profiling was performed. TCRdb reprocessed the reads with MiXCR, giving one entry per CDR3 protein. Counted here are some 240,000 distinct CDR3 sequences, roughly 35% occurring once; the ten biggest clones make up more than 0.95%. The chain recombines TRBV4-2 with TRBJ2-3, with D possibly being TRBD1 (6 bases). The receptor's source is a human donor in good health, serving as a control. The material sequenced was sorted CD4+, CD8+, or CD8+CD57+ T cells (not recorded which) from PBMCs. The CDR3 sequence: CASSQDSNPTDTQYF. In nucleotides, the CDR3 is TGTGCCAGCAGCCAGGACAGCAACCCCACAGATACGCAGTATTTT.